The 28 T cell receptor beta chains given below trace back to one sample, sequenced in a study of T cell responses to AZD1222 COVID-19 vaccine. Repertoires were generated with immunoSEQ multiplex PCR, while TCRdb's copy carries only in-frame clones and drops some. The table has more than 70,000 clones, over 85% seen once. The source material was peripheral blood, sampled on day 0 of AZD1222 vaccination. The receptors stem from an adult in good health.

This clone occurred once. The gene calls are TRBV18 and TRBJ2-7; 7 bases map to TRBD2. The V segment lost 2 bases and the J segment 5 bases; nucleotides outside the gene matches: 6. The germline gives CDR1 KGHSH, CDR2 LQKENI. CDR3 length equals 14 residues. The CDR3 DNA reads TGTGCCAGCTCACCAAACGGACTAGGGAACGAGCAGTACTTC. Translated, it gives CASSPNGLGNEQYF.

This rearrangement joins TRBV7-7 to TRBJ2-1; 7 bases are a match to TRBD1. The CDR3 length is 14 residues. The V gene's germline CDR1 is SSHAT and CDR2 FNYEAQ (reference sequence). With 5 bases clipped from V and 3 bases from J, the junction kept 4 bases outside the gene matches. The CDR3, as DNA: TGTGCCAGCAGCCCCGGGACAGACTACAATGAGCAGTTCTTC. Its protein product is CASSPGTDYNEQFF.

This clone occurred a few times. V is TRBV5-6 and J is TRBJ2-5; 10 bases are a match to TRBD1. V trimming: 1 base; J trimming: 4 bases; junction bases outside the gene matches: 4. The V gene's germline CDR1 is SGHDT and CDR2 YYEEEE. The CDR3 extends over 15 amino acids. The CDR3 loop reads CASSLFDRGPETQYF. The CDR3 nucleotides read TGTGCCAGCAGCTTGTTCGACAGGGGGCCAGAGACCCAGTACTTC.

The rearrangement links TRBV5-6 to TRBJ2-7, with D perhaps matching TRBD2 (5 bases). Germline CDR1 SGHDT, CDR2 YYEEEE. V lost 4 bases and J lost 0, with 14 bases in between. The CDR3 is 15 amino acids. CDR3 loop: CASSGGPGNSYEQYF. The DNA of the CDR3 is TGTGCCAGCAGCGGCGGACCGGGGAACTCCTACGAGCAGTACTTC. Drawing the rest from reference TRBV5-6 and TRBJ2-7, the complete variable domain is DAGVTQSPTHLIKTRGQQVTLRCSPKSGHDTVSWYQQALGQGPQFIFQYYEEEERQRGNFPDRFSGHQFPNYSSELNVNALLLGDSALYLCASSGGPGNSYEQYFGPGTRLTVT.

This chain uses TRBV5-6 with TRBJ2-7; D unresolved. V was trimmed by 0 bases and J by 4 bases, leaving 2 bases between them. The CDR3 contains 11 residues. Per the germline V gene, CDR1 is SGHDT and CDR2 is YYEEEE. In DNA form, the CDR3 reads TGTGCCAGCAGCTTGGGTTACGAGCAGTACTTC. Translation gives CASSLGYEQYF.

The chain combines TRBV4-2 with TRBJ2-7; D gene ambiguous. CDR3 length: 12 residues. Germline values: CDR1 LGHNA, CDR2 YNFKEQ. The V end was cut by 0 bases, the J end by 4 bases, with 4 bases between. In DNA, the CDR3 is TGTGCCAGCAGCCAAGAGGGGTACGAGCAGTACTTC. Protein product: CASSQEGYEQYF.

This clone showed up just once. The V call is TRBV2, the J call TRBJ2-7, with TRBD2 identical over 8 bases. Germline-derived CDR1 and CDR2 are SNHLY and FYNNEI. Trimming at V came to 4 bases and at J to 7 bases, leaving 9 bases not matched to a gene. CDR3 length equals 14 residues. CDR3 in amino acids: CASSVTGGPGEQYF. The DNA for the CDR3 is TGTGCCAGCAGTGTAACGGGAGGGCCCGGGGAGCAGTACTTC.

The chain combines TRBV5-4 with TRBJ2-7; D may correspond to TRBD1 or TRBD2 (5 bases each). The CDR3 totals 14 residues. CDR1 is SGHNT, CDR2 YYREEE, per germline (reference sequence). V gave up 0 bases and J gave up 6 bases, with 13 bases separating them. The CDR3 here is CASSLEQGRSEQYF. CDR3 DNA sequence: TGTGCCAGCAGCTTGGAGCAGGGACGCAGCGAGCAGTACTTC.

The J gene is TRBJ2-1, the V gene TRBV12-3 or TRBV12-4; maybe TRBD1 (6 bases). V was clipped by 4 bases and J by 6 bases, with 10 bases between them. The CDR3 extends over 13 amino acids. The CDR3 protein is CASSSRDINEQFF. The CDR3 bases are TGTGCCAGCAGTTCCCGGGACATCAATGAGCAGTTCTTC.

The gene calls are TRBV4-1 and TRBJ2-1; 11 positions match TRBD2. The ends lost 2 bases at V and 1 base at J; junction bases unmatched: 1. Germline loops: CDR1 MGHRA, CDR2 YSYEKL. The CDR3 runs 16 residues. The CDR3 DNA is TGCGCCAGCAGCCAACGACTAGCGGGATCCTACAATGAGCAGTTCTTC. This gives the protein CASSQRLAGSYNEQFF.

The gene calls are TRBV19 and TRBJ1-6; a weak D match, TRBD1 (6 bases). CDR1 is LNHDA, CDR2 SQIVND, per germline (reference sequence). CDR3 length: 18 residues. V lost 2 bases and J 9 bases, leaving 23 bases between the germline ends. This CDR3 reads CASSIRPAGALLGSPLHF. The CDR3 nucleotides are TGTGCCAGTAGTATAAGGCCTGCAGGGGCTCTGTTAGGTTCACCCCTCCACTTT. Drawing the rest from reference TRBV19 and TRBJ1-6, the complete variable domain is DGGITQSPKYLFRKEGQNVTLSCEQNLNHDAMYWYRQDPGQGLRLIYYSQIVNDFQKGDIAEGYSVSREKKESFPLTVTSAQKNPTAFYLCASSIRPAGALLGSPLHFGNGTRLTVT.

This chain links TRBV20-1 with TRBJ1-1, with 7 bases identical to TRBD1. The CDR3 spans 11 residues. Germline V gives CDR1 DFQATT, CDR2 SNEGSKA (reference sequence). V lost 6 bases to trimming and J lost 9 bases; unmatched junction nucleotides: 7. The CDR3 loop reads CSATEGAKAFF. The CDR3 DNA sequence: TGCAGTGCGACAGAGGGGGCCAAAGCTTTCTTT.

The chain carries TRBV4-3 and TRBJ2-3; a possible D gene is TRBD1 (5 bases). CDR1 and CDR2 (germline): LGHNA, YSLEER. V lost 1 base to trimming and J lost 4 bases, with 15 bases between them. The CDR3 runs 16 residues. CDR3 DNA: TGCGCCAGCAGCCAAGGCTCCAGGGTTGCAGCAGATACGCAGTATTTT. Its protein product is CASSQGSRVAADTQYF.

In nucleotides, the CDR3 is TGTGCCAGCAGCTCCGGGACAGGGAATTCACCCCTCCACTTT. The encoded protein is CASSSGTGNSPLHF. The rearrangement joins TRBV11-3 to TRBJ1-6; 9 positions match TRBD1. V was pared by 4 bases and J by 7 bases, with 2 bases of the junction left unmatched. CDR1 and CDR2 (germline): SGHNT, YENEEA. This CDR3 region has 14 residues.

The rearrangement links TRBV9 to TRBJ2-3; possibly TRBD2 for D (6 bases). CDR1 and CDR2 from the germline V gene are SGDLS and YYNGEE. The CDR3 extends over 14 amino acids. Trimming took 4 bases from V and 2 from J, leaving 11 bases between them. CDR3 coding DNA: TGTGCCAGCAGCCCGCGGAGGGACACAGATACGCAGTATTTT. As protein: CASSPRRDTDTQYF.

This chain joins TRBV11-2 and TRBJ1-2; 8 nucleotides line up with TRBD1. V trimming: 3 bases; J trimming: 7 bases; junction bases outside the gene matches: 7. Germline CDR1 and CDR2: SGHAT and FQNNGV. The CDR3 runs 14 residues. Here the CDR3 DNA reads TGTGCCAGCAGCTTCTACAGGGGGACAGGTGGCTACACCTTC. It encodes CASSFYRGTGGYTF.

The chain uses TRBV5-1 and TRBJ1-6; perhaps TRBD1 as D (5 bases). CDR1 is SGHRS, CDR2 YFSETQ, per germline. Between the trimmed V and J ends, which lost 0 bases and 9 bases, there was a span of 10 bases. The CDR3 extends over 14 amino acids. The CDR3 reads CASSLAREASPLHF. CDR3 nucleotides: TGCGCCAGCAGCTTGGCCAGGGAGGCTTCACCCCTCCACTTT.

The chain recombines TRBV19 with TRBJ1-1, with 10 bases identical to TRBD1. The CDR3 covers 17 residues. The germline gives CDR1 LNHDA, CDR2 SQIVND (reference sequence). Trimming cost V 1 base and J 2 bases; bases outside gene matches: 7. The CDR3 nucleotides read TGTGCCAGTAGTATAGGAGCGAGGGACAGGGGCAACACTGAAGCTTTCTTT. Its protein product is CASSIGARDRGNTEAFF.

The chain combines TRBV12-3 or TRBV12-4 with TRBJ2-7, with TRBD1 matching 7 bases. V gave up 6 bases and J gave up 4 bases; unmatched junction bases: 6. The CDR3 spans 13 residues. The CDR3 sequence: CASSKDRAYEQYF. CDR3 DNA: TGTGCCAGCAGCAAAGACAGGGCTTACGAGCAGTACTTC.

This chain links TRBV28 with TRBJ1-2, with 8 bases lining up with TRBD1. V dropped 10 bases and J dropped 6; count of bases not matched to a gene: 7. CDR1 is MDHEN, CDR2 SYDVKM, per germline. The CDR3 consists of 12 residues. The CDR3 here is CATLGQEHGYTF. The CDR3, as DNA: TGTGCCACCCTGGGACAGGAACATGGCTACACCTTC.

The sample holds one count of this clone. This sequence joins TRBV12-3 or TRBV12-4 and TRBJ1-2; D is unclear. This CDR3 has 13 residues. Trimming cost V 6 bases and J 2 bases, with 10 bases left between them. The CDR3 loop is CASSPTENYGYTF. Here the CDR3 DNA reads TGTGCCAGCAGCCCCACAGAAAACTATGGCTACACCTTC.

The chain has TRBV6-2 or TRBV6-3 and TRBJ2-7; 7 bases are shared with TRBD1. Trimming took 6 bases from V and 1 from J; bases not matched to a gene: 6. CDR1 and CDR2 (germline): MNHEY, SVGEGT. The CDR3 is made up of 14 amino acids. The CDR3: CASSARTGSYEQYF. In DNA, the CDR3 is TGTGCCAGCAGCGCGAGGACAGGTTCCTACGAGCAGTACTTC.

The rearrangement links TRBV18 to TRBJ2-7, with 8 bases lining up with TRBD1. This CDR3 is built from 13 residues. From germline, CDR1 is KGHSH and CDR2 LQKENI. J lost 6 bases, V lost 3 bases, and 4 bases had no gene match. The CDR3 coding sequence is TGTGCCAGCTCACCGATCGGACAGGGCGAGCAGTACTTC. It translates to CASSPIGQGEQYF.

The DNA for the CDR3 is TGTGCCAGCAGCCCAACAACATCCGGCCAGAACACTGAAGCTTTCTTT. Amino acids: CASSPTTSGQNTEAFF. The V call is TRBV13, the J call TRBJ1-1; no definite D call. V lost 5 bases to trimming and J lost 1 base, with 17 bases between them. This CDR3 has 16 amino acids. Germline V gene data show CDR1 as PRHDT and CDR2 as FYEKMQ (reference sequence).

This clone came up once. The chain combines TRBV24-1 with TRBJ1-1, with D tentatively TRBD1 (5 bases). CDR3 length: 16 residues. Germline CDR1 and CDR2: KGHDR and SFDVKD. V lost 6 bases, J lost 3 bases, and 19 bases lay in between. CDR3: CATSQGAVADYTEAFF. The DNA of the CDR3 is TGTGCCACCAGTCAAGGGGCAGTGGCGGATTACACTGAAGCTTTCTTT.

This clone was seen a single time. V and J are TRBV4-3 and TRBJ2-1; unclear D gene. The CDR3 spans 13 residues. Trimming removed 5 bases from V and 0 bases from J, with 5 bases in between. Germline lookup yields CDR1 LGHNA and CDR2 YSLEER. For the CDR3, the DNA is TGCGCCAGCAGCAGAGGCTCCTACAATGAGCAGTTCTTC. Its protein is CASSRGSYNEQFF.

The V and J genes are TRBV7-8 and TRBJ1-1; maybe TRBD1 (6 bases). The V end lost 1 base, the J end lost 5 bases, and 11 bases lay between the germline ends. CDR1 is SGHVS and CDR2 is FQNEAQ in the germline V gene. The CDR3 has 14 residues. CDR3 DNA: TGTGCCAGCAGCTTAGATGGGGGCGGGACTGAAGCTTTCTTT. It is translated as CASSLDGGGTEAFF.

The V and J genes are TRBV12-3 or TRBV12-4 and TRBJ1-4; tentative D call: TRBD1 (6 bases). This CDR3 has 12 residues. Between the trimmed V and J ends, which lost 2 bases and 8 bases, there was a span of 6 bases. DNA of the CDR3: TGTGCCAGCAGTTTACAGGGGGAAAAACTGTTTTTT. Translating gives CASSLQGEKLFF.